These T cell receptor beta chains were read from a single sample in a study of cytomegalovirus exposure and HLA in healthy donors. Only in-frame clones appear in the TCRdb table, and some are missing; sequencing was by immunoSEQ multiplex PCR. The table records about 200,000 clones, approximately 78% of them present only once. Specimen: PBMCs. These receptors came from a woman aged 35 to 49 in good health and CMV-seronegative. The CDR3 runs from the conserved cysteine through the conserved F or W. The order of the fields is clone size, D gene, V gene, J gene, CDR3 protein, CDR3 DNA. D genes are given only for firm matches. Only part of the rows carry a size: once, few, many, or a class if the clone is expanded.

>-|-|TRBV5-4|TRBJ2-5
CASSPFLSSRKETQYF
TGTGCCAGCAGCCCGTTTTTGTCTAGCAGGAAAGAGACCCAGTACTTC
>-|TRBD2|TRBV6-4|TRBJ2-3
CASSPSGSTDTQYF
TGTGCCAGCAGTCCTAGCGGTTCCACAGATACGCAGTATTTT
>-|-|TRBV27|TRBJ2-6
CASSLGYVRGSGANVLTF
TGTGCCAGCAGTTTAGGGTATGTTCGGGGCTCTGGGGCCAACGTCCTGACTTTC
>once|-|TRBV21-1|TRBJ2-7
CASSPRRQPPYEQYF
TGTGCCAGCAGCCCTCGAAGACAGCCCCCCTACGAGCAGTACTTC
>few|TRBD1|TRBV9|TRBJ2-2
CASSPWTGGTGELFF
TGTGCCAGCAGCCCTTGGACAGGGGGGACCGGGGAGCTGTTTTTT
>-|TRBD2|TRBV5-1|TRBJ2-1
CASSQLAGAYNEQFF
TGCGCCAGCAGTCAACTAGCGGGTGCTTACAATGAGCAGTTCTTC
>once|TRBD2|TRBV10-3|TRBJ2-1
CAISERTSNEQFF
TGTGCCATCAGTGAGCGGACTAGCAATGAGCAGTTCTTC
>-|-|TRBV29-1|TRBJ2-7
CSVEVLRGNYEQYF
TGCAGCGTTGAAGTATTGAGGGGGAACTACGAGCAGTACTTC
>-|-|TRBV7-3|TRBJ2-3
CASSTGTPTDTQYF
TGTGCCAGCAGCACCGGGACTCCCACAGATACGCAGTATTTT
>-|-|TRBV7-8|TRBJ2-7
CASSLGAAKQFYEQYF
TGTGCCAGCAGCTTAGGTGCGGCAAAGCAATTTTACGAGCAGTACTTC
>-|TRBD2|TRBV7-8|TRBJ2-5
CASSSAGAPRETQYF
TGTGCCAGCAGCTCGGCGGGAGCCCCCCGGGAGACCCAGTACTTC
>-|-|TRBV2|TRBJ2-7
CASSEVQDRGYEQYF
TGTGCCAGCAGTGAGGTACAGGACCGAGGCTACGAGCAGTACTTC
>-|-|TRBV2|TRBJ2-7
CASRGVPTRGEQYF
TGTGCCAGCAGAGGTGTCCCAACCAGGGGCGAGCAGTACTTC
>-|-|TRBV5-1|TRBJ1-1
CASSFGRAAEAFF
TGCGCCAGCAGCTTCGGCAGGGCCGCTGAAGCTTTCTTT
>once|TRBD1|TRBV18|TRBJ2-7
CASSPRQGHYEQYF
TGTGCCAGCTCACCACGACAGGGGCACTACGAGCAGTACTTC
>-|TRBD2|TRBV10-1|TRBJ2-5
CASSPGLAGEETQYF
TGCGCCAGCAGTCCGGGACTAGCGGGAGAAGAGACCCAGTACTTC
>once|TRBD2|TRBV7-9|TRBJ2-1
CASSLQGLAIYNEQFF
TGTGCCAGCAGCTTACAGGGACTAGCGATTTACAATGAGCAGTTCTTC
>-|TRBD2|TRBV9|TRBJ2-1
CASSVARISSGSADEQFF
TGTGCCAGCAGCGTAGCTAGGATTAGTAGCGGGAGTGCCGATGAGCAGTTCTTC
>-|TRBD1|TRBV19|TRBJ1-5
CASSIGQGEVGGQPQHF
TGTGCCAGTAGTATAGGACAGGGGGAGGTTGGCGGTCAGCCCCAGCATTTT
>-|-|TRBV5-6|TRBJ2-7
CASSLGLAKINYEQYF
TGTGCCAGCAGCTTGGGCCTAGCAAAGATCAACTACGAGCAGTACTTC
>-|TRBD2|TRBV5-1|TRBJ2-1
CASSLPSGLGMFF
TGCGCCAGCAGCTTGCCCTCGGGACTAGGCATGTTCTTC
>-|-|TRBV30|TRBJ1-3
CAWRITGRAGNTIYF
TGTGCCTGGAGGATCACAGGGAGGGCTGGAAACACCATATATTTT
>-|TRBD2|TRBV6-1|TRBJ2-1
CASSELAGVNAYNEQFF
TGTGCCAGCAGCGAATTAGCGGGGGTGAATGCCTACAATGAGCAGTTCTTC
>-|TRBD1|TRBV6-1|TRBJ2-7
CASSVTGGYEQYF
TGTGCCAGCAGTGTAACAGGGGGCTACGAGCAGTACTTC
>once|-|TRBV28|TRBJ2-1
CASSPQAPNEQFF
TGTGCCAGCAGTCCACAGGCTCCTAATGAGCAGTTCTTC
>-|-|TRBV6-5|TRBJ2-7
CASSYSGGRPYREQYF
TGTGCCAGCAGTTACTCAGGCGGGCGCCCCTACCGCGAGCAGTACTTC
>-|-|TRBV29-1|TRBJ1-5
CSVGMGGNQPQHF
TGCAGCGTTGGGATGGGCGGCAATCAGCCCCAGCATTTT
>-|TRBD2|TRBV5-6|TRBJ2-1
CASRSTGTSASEQFF
TGTGCCAGCAGATCCACCGGGACTAGCGCTAGTGAGCAGTTCTTC
>-|-|TRBV18|TRBJ2-1
CASSLYRDNEQFF
TGTGCCAGCTCACTATACCGGGACAATGAGCAGTTCTTC
>once|TRBD1|TRBV28|TRBJ1-2
CASQGSNHGYTF
TGTGCTTCACAGGGGTCAAATCATGGCTACACCTTC
>-|-|TRBV5-1|TRBJ2-5
CASSPGRGYQETQYF
TGCGCCAGCAGCCCGGGGAGAGGTTACCAAGAGACCCAGTACTTC
>-|TRBD2|TRBV7-9|TRBJ2-7
CASSAGGFYEQYF
TGTGCCAGCAGCGCGGGGGGGTTCTACGAGCAGTACTTC
>-|-|TRBV7-9|TRBJ1-4
CASSLAIKPTNEKLFF
TGTGCCAGCAGCTTAGCGATAAAGCCAACTAATGAAAAACTGTTTTTT
>-|-|TRBV7-9|TRBJ1-1
CASSRTAPETEAFF
TGTGCCAGCAGCCGGACAGCCCCAGAGACTGAAGCTTTCTTT
>-|-|TRBV6-1|TRBJ1-3
CASKLHSSGNTIYF
TGTGCCAGCAAACTCCACAGCTCTGGAAACACCATATATTTT
>-|TRBD2|TRBV7-2|TRBJ2-3
CASSLQLAGPSTDTQYF
TGTGCCAGCAGCCTCCAACTAGCGGGACCAAGCACAGATACGCAGTATTTT
>-|-|TRBV28|TRBJ2-3
CASSSTGTSGTDTQYF
TGTGCCAGCAGTTCAACAGGGACGTCGGGCACAGATACGCAGTATTTT
>-|TRBD1|TRBV12-5|TRBJ1-1
CASGFPDRGGLDTEAFF
TGTGCTAGTGGTTTCCCCGACAGGGGAGGGCTGGACACTGAAGCTTTCTTT
>-|-|TRBV7-9|TRBJ2-2
CASSFPLAVGRTGELFF
TGTGCCAGCAGCTTTCCCCTGGCCGTAGGGAGAACCGGGGAGCTGTTTTTT
>-|TRBD1|TRBV4-2|TRBJ2-5
CASSQELTGGPYQETQYF
TGTGCCAGCAGCCAAGAGCTCACAGGGGGGCCGTACCAAGAGACCCAGTACTTC
>few|TRBD1|TRBV5-1|TRBJ1-1
CASSRTGGEVITEAFF
TGCGCCAGCAGCCGGACAGGGGGCGAGGTGATCACTGAAGCTTTCTTT
>-|TRBD1|TRBV5-1|TRBJ1-1
CASSSGTGSTYPLSNTEAFF
TGCGCCAGCAGCTCCGGGACAGGGTCTACTTACCCCCTATCGAACACTGAAGCTTTCTTT
>-|-|TRBV25-1|TRBJ1-5
CASSATYSPQHF
TGTGCCAGCAGTGCGACCTATAGCCCCCAGCATTTT
>-|-|TRBV6-5|TRBJ2-7
CASSSGSYEQYF
TGTGCCAGCAGTTCAGGCTCCTACGAGCAGTACTTC
>-|-|TRBV27|TRBJ2-4
CASRSPRNIQYF
TGTGCCAGCAGGTCTCCCCGAAACATTCAGTACTTC
>-|-|TRBV27|TRBJ2-7
CASSLSPRGMVEQYF
TGTGCCAGCAGTTTATCTCCCCGGGGTATGGTGGAGCAGTACTTC
>few|-|TRBV30|TRBJ2-7
CVFFKQKAAYEQYF
TGTGTTTTTTTCAAGCAGAAGGCGGCATACGAGCAGTACTTC
>-|-|TRBV29-1|TRBJ1-1
CSATMNTEAFF
TGCAGCGCTACCATGAACACTGAAGCTTTCTTT
>-|-|TRBV9|TRBJ1-1
CASSVEGVNTEAFF
TGTGCCAGCAGCGTAGAGGGGGTGAACACTGAAGCTTTCTTT
>once|-|TRBV30|TRBJ2-1
CAWSGGWSDEQFF
TGTGCCTGGTCCGGAGGGTGGAGCGATGAGCAGTTCTTC
>-|-|TRBV29-1|TRBJ2-7
CSVAGTALSYEQYF
TGCAGCGTTGCGGGTACGGCTCTCTCCTACGAGCAGTACTTC
>-|TRBD1|TRBV19|TRBJ1-1
CASSEDRLNTEAFF
TGTGCCAGTAGTGAGGACAGGTTGAACACTGAAGCTTTCTTT
>-|TRBD2|TRBV4-2|TRBJ2-7
CASSQAGTSGTYEQYF
TGTGCCAGCAGCCAAGCGGGTACTAGCGGGACATACGAGCAGTACTTC
>-|TRBD1|TRBV6-1|TRBJ2-1
CASRRGTGSHNEQFF
TGTGCCAGCAGGCGCGGGACAGGATCTCACAATGAGCAGTTCTTC
>-|-|TRBV9|TRBJ2-3
CASSVSPQISTDTQYF
TGTGCCAGCAGCGTTAGTCCACAGATTAGCACAGATACGCAGTATTTT
>-|-|TRBV25-1|TRBJ2-7
CASSEPRSGTYEQYF
TGTGCCAGCAGTGAGCCCAGGTCAGGTACCTACGAGCAGTACTTC
>-|-|TRBV19|TRBJ1-5
CASSESTATYSNQPQHF
TGTGCCAGTAGTGAGTCGACAGCTACTTATAGCAATCAGCCCCAGCATTTT